This TCR beta chain was identified in a study of blood T cell repertoires in COVID-19. Study overall: Spain, Italy and the United States supplied samples that represented acute and convalescent COVID-19. Sources were T cells, B-cell-depleted T cells, or PBMCs; the material itself was cDNA or gDNA.

In the authors' workflow: Reference gene primers were amplified, and this amplification served to estimate nucleated cell counts. Profiled with immunoSEQ multiplex PCR; TCRdb holds only in-frame clones, not every one. Clone size and V and J calls were adopted from that table, with D and trimming inferred from the DNA. Of under 250,000 clones in the sample, roughly 80% are singletons; the top ten hold approximately 4%. V was cut by 3 bases and J by 3 bases, with 8 bases left in between. CDR1 and CDR2 from the germline V gene are LNHDA and SQIVND (reference sequence). This CDR3 region has 13 residues. This TCR was sampled from a man aged 50-60 years with active or convalescent COVID-19. Specimen: peripheral blood. The chain recombines TRBV19 with TRBJ1-2; D may be TRBD1 (5 bases). CDR3 residues: CASSIRGDYGYTF. The CDR3 nucleotides are TGTGCCAGTAGTATTAGGGGCGACTATGGCTACACCTTC.